This TCR beta chain was captured in a study of blood T cell repertoires in COVID-19. The germline CDR1 and CDR2 sequences are SGHAT and FQNNGV. Trimming pared 5 bases from V and 1 base from J, leaving 14 bases between. CDR3 length: 15 amino acids. Authors' analysis steps: Amplification of reference gene primers provided the estimated nucleated cell counts. Sequencing used immunoSEQ multiplex PCR; TCRdb keeps in-frame clones, though not all of them. Clone size and the V and J calls come from that table; the DNA yielded D and trimming. The sample consists of about 59,000 clones, 91% of them appearing once.

The receptor was derived from a human donor in a cohort sampled during active COVID-19. The sequenced sample was peripheral blood. This rearrangement joins TRBV11-2 to TRBJ1-1; D is possibly TRBD1 (6 bases). CDR3 in amino acids: CASSRGGRGNTEAFF. CDR3 coding DNA: TGTGCCAGCAGCAGGGGGGGCAGGGGGAACACTGAAGCTTTCTTT.